The source of this T cell receptor (beta chain) is a study of blood T cell repertoires in COVID-19. Across the study: From the United States, Italy and Spain came samples of acute and convalescent COVID-19.

The germline CDR1 and CDR2 sequences are SQVTM and ANQGSEA. The J segment lost 10 bases and the V segment lost 0 bases, leaving 2 bases of the junction unmatched. The CDR3 extends over 11 amino acids. How the authors handled the data: Quantification of nucleated cells was approximated via reference gene primer amplification. Sequencing used immunoSEQ multiplex PCR; TCRdb keeps in-frame clones, though not all of them. V and J calls and clone size are copied from that table; D and trimming were computed from the DNA. The data contain 310,000 or so clones, 90% to 95% of them singletons. This receptor was obtained from a woman aged 25 to 39 with COVID-19, enrolled during active disease. The sequencing sample was made of peripheral blood. The chain carries TRBV29-1 and TRBJ1-1; 7 nucleotides line up with TRBD1. The CDR3 spells CSVEDDRVAFF. In nucleotides, the CDR3 is TGCAGCGTTGAAGATGACAGGGTAGCTTTCTTT.